The subject of this entry is one T cell receptor beta chain. Its antigen is not identified. PCR primers comprised 60 Vbeta and 13 Jbeta primers. Per the original methods: Among the unique TCR beta chains that a later analysis counted, some 73 million in all, about 11 million were shared. Measured with immunoSEQ multiplex PCR; TCRdb has only the in-frame clones, and not every one. V, J and clone size reflect that table, while D and trimming were determined from the DNA. The table lists 150,000 to 160,000 clones, roughly 85% of them singletons, with about 2.3% in the top ten. The sample belongs to a study of cytomegalovirus exposure and HLA in healthy donors. General study results and limits: Later work associated 16,951 TCR beta sequences with HLA alleles at 0.05 false discovery rate.

V dropped 6 bases and J dropped 0 bases, with 15 bases sitting between them. The CDR3 spans 15 residues. The germline gives CDR1 SGHTA, CDR2 FQGNSA. This chain links TRBV7-2 with TRBJ2-7; no reliable D call. This TCR derives from a woman younger than 30 in good health and CMV-seronegative. Material for sequencing was PBMCs. Written as DNA, the CDR3 is TGTGCCAGCAGAATAGTTAGTGAGATCTCCTACGAGCAGTACTTC. It yields the protein CASRIVSEISYEQYF.